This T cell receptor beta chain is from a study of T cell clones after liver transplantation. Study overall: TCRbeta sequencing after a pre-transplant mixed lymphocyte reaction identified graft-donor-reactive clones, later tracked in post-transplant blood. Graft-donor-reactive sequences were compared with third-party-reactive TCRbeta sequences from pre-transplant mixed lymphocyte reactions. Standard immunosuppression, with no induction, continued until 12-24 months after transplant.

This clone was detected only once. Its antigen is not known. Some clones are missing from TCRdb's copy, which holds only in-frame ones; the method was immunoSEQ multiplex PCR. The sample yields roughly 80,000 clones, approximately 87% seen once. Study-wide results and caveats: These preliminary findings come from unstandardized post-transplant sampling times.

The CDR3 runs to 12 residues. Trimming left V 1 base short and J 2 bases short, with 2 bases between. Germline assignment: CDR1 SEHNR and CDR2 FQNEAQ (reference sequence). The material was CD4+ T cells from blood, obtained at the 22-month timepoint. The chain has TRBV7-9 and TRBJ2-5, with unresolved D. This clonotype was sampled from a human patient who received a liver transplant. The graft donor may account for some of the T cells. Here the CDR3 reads CASSLGQETQYF. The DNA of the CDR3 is TGTGCCAGCAGCTTAGGACAAGAGACCCAGTACTTC.